These 2 T cell receptor beta chains were sequenced from one sample in a study of OX40 agonist ivuxolimab in advanced cancers. Profiling relied on immunoSEQ multiplex PCR, and the TCRdb table lists in-frame clones only, not all of them. The sample includes fewer than 90,000 clones, around 90% seen only once; the top ten take about 2.6%. Sequenced here: CD4+ or CD8+ T cells sorted from blood, sampled in a trial of the OX40 agonist ivuxolimab. Receptors originate from an adult with an advanced solid tumor such as melanoma, head and neck, liver or kidney cancer.

This clone occurred once. This chain links TRBV6-6 with TRBJ2-1; D remains unclear. Germline-derived CDR1 and CDR2 are MNHNY and SVGAGI (reference sequence). Deletions cut 2 bases from V and 4 bases from J, with 9 bases between. This CDR3 has 14 residues. The CDR3 bases are TGTGCCAGCAGTTACGGCGCAGGATACAATGAGCAGTTCTTC. Its protein is CASSYGAGYNEQFF.

The chain joins TRBV5-5 to TRBJ1-3, with D possibly matching TRBD1 (5 bases). Per germline, CDR1 SGHKS and CDR2 YYEKEE (reference sequence). Trimming left V 4 bases short and J 4 bases short, with 18 bases between. The CDR3 runs 16 residues. CDR3 DNA sequence: TGTGCCAGCAGCAGATCCGGGACGGCCTTGGGAAACACCATATATTTT. Protein product: CASSRSGTALGNTIYF.